The clone carrying this TCR beta chain was seen only a few times. A second PCR of roughly 7 to 11 cycles used a sample-barcoded 5' primer and a J-beta primer mix. A single record per CDR3 protein comes from TCRdb applying MiXCR to the 5' RACE reads. The sample records about 1.5 million distinct CDR3 sequences, around 40% being singletons. The entry originates in a study of blood T cells in healthy people across ages. Trimming pared 5 bases from V and 4 bases from J, leaving 28 bases between. This CDR3 contains 19 residues. This rearrangement joins TRBV12-3 or TRBV12-4 to TRBJ2-3, with D perhaps matching TRBD1 or TRBD2 (10 bases each). This receptor was taken from a woman between 18 and 30 years old in good health. The sequencing input was blood. CDR3 nucleotides: TGTGCCAGCAGTAACTGGGACAGGGGATCAGCGGGGGGGCCAGATACGCAGTATTTT. Translated, it gives CASSNWDRGSAGGPDTQYF.